These 18 T cell receptor beta chains share one sample of origin, sequenced in a study of T-cell reconstitution after alpha-beta-depleted transplantation in children. Unique molecular identifiers were incorporated into the prepared TCRbeta library. TCRdb analysed the PCR reads with MiXCR anew, one entry per CDR3 protein. Counted here are fewer than 500,000 distinct CDR3 sequences, 43% occurring once; the ten biggest clones make up under 35%. The sequencing here drew on PBMCs, taken before TCRalphabeta/CD19-depleted stem cell transplant. Receptors originate from a girl aged 2 to 9 with aplastic anemia, due to receive a stem cell transplant.

This clonotype was picked up many times. The chain combines TRBV6-5 with TRBJ2-1; 9 nucleotides align to TRBD2. CDR3 length: 15 residues. V trimming: 6 bases; J trimming: 3 bases; junction bases outside the gene matches: 6. CDR1 is MNHEY and CDR2 is SVGAGI in the germline V gene. This chain's CDR3 is CASRLRLAVYNEQFF. The CDR3 DNA is TGTGCCAGCAGATTGAGACTAGCGGTCTACAATGAGCAGTTCTTC.

This clonotype was counted ten times or more. The CDR3 reads CASGRQPASYEQYF. The DNA for the CDR3 is TGTGCCAGTGGACGACAGCCCGCCTCCTACGAGCAGTACTTC. The chain has TRBV7-8 and TRBJ2-7; D is perhaps TRBD1 (5 bases). Germline V CDR1 and CDR2: SGHVS, FQNEAQ. The V and J ends lost 9 bases and 0 bases respectively, with 15 bases between them. The CDR3 is made up of 14 amino acids.

This clonotype was counted only a few times. The V call is TRBV5-6, the J call TRBJ2-5, with D perhaps matching TRBD1 (6 bases). CDR1 and CDR2 (germline): SGHDT, YYEEEE. V dropped 4 bases and J dropped 5 bases, with 12 bases sitting between them. This CDR3 spans 13 amino acids. The CDR3 region is CASSRDTGETQYF. The CDR3 DNA reads TGTGCCAGCAGCAGGGACACAGGGGAGACCCAGTACTTC. The whole variable domain, filled in from reference TRBV5-6 and TRBJ2-5, reads DAGVTQSPTHLIKTRGQQVTLRCSPKSGHDTVSWYQQALGQGPQFIFQYYEEEERQRGNFPDRFSGHQFPNYSSELNVNALLLGDSALYLCASSRDTGETQYFGPGTRLLVL.

The sample holds many counts of this clonotype. The chain has TRBV5-1 and TRBJ2-3; TRBD1 aligns across 7 bases. Unmatched junction bases numbered 10, after V lost 6 bases and J lost 6 bases. This CDR3 is 14 amino acids long. Germline CDR1 is SGHRS and CDR2 is YFSETQ. The CDR3 region is CASKGQPGMDTQYF. In DNA, the CDR3 is TGCGCCAGCAAGGGACAGCCAGGGATGGATACGCAGTATTTT.

The rearrangement links TRBV2 to TRBJ2-7, with 10 positions matching TRBD2. Germline V gene data show CDR1 as SNHLY and CDR2 as FYNNEI. The CDR3 totals 13 residues. Trimming removed 8 bases from V and 7 bases from J; junction bases left unmatched: 8. CDR3 sequence (DNA): TGTGCCAGCGGGCTAGCGGGAGTGGGGGAGCAGTACTTC. This encodes CASGLAGVGEQYF. The whole variable domain, filled in from reference TRBV2 and TRBJ2-7, reads EPEVTQTPSHQVTQMGQEVILRCVPISNHLYFYWYRQILGQKVEFLVSFYNNEISEKSEIFDDQFSVERPDGSNFTLKIRSTKLEDSAMYFCASGLAGVGEQYFGPGTRLTVT.

The V call is TRBV29-1, the J call TRBJ2-1, with 8 nucleotides matching TRBD2. From germline, CDR1 is SQVTM and CDR2 ANQGSEA. The CDR3 contains 14 residues. The V segment lost 4 bases and the J segment 0 bases; nucleotides outside the gene matches: 2. CDR3 sequence (DNA): TGCAGCGTTGGGACTAGCCGCTCCTACAATGAGCAGTTCTTC. It yields the protein CSVGTSRSYNEQFF.

This chain links TRBV2 with TRBJ1-1; D gene ambiguous. Germline V gene data show CDR1 as SNHLY and CDR2 as FYNNEI. This CDR3 has 15 residues. Trimming removed 2 bases at V and 5 bases at J, with 15 bases between. The CDR3 nucleotides are TGTGCCAGCAGTGAACGACTTCCCGGTAGGACTGAAGCTTTCTTT. Its translation: CASSERLPGRTEAFF. The entire variable domain, with the rest obtained from reference TRBV2 and TRBJ1-1, is as follows: EPEVTQTPSHQVTQMGQEVILRCVPISNHLYFYWYRQILGQKVEFLVSFYNNEISEKSEIFDDQFSVERPDGSNFTLKIRSTKLEDSAMYFCASSERLPGRTEAFFGQGTRLTVV.

This chain connects TRBV29-1 to TRBJ2-5; 8 bases agree with TRBD1. Looked up from germline, CDR1 is SQVTM and CDR2 is ANQGSEA. The V segment lost 3 bases and the J segment 0 bases; nucleotides outside the gene matches: 3. CDR3 length: 14 amino acids. CDR3 nucleotide sequence: TGCAGCGTTGATCCGGGACAGGACCAAGAGACCCAGTACTTC. The encoded protein is CSVDPGQDQETQYF.

This clonotype was recorded many times. The chain links TRBV20-1 to TRBJ2-3; D is unclear. CDR1 and CDR2 (germline): DFQATT, SNEGSKA (reference sequence). The V gene lost 5 bases and the J gene lost 3 bases, with 9 bases spanning the gap. The CDR3 totals 12 residues. CDR3 in DNA: TGCAGTGCTGGGCCCCGTACAGATACGCAGTATTTT. Its translation is CSAGPRTDTQYF.

This clonotype turned up a few times. The chain carries TRBV20-1 and TRBJ2-5; D tentatively fits TRBD1 or TRBD2 (5 bases each). The CDR3 is 14 amino acids. The germline V and J ends were trimmed by 2 bases and 3 bases, with 13 bases remaining between them. CDR1 and CDR2 (germline): DFQATT, SNEGSKA (reference sequence). CDR3 in amino acids: CSARFWDQKETQYF. The CDR3 nucleotides are TGCAGTGCTAGATTCTGGGACCAAAAAGAGACCCAGTACTTC.

This rearrangement joins TRBV20-1 to TRBJ2-1; D might be TRBD2 (6 bases). Germline CDR1 and CDR2: DFQATT and SNEGSKA (reference sequence). Trimming removed 6 bases from V and 3 bases from J, with 15 bases in between. The CDR3 is made up of 14 amino acids. This CDR3 is CSAKEGRIYNEQFF. The DNA of the CDR3 is TGCAGTGCCAAGGAGGGCCGTATCTACAATGAGCAGTTCTTC.

This clonotype was detected once. The chain carries TRBV15 and TRBJ2-3; D unclear. The CDR3 loop spans 15 amino acids. V lost 0 bases, J lost 4 bases, and 11 bases lay in between. The V gene's germline CDR1 is LNHNV and CDR2 YYDKDF (reference sequence). The CDR3 here is CATSRERSRADTQYF. As DNA, the CDR3 is TGTGCCACCAGCAGAGAACGGTCCCGGGCAGATACGCAGTATTTT.

This clonotype came up many times. The chain uses TRBV15 and TRBJ1-5; D uncertain. The germline gives CDR1 LNHNV, CDR2 YYDKDF (reference sequence). V shed 4 bases and J shed 1 base, with 11 bases lying between them. The CDR3 is made up of 15 amino acids. CDR3 protein: CATSTSPKSNQPQHF. CDR3 DNA: TGTGCCACCAGCACCTCGCCCAAAAGCAATCAGCCCCAGCATTTT.

This clonotype was found a few times. The chain employs TRBV6-5 and TRBJ2-3, with D perhaps TRBD2 (5 bases). Deletions cut 2 bases from V and 4 bases from J, with 10 bases between. CDR1 MNHEY and CDR2 SVGAGI come from the germline V gene. This CDR3 spans 14 amino acids. CDR3: CASSYTGSADTQYF. The CDR3 coding sequence is TGTGCCAGCAGTTACACGGGTAGCGCAGATACGCAGTATTTT.

This clonotype was observed a handful of times. The genes are TRBV7-9 and TRBJ1-4; the match to TRBD1 covers 8 bases. Germline CDR1 and CDR2: SEHNR and FQNEAQ (reference sequence). V gave up 6 bases and J gave up 8 bases; unmatched junction bases: 8. The CDR3 has 14 residues. CDR3 residues: CASSSDRVREKLFF. For the CDR3, the DNA is TGTGCCAGCAGTTCGGACAGGGTCAGAGAAAAACTGTTTTTT.

This clonotype turned up a few times. The chain couples TRBV10-3 to TRBJ1-5; D gene unclear. The V end lost 2 bases, the J end lost 4 bases, and 12 bases lay between the germline ends. This CDR3 has 15 amino acids. Germline CDR1 and CDR2: ENHRY and SYGVKD. The CDR3: CAISEPPWNNQPQHF. The CDR3, as DNA: TGTGCCATCAGTGAGCCTCCATGGAATAATCAGCCCCAGCATTTT.

This clonotype was seen repeatedly, ten times or more. This chain joins TRBV18 and TRBJ2-1; 11 bases map to TRBD1. The V and J ends lost 4 bases and 2 bases, in that order; junction bases with no gene match: 13. This CDR3 is built from 19 residues. Germline V gene sequence: CDR1 KGHSH, CDR2 LQKENI. DNA of the CDR3: TGTGCCAGCTCACTCTTCCCGGGACAGGGGGGGTATACCTACAATGAGCAGTTCTTC. Translated, it gives CASSLFPGQGGYTYNEQFF. Using reference TRBV18 and TRBJ2-1 for the parts outside the CDR3, the full variable domain is NAGVMQNPRHLVRRRGQEARLRCSPMKGHSHVYWYRQLPEEGLKFMVYLQKENIIDESGMPKERFSAEFPKEGPSILRIQQVVRGDSAAYFCASSLFPGQGGYTYNEQFFGPGTRLTVL.

This CDR3 reads CATSDPSRPAGHEQFF. CDR3 nucleotides: TGTGCCACCAGTGATCCAAGCAGACCCGCCGGGCATGAGCAGTTCTTC. The chain recombines TRBV24-1 with TRBJ2-1; no clear D. Trimming removed 3 bases at V and 8 bases at J, with 19 bases between. CDR1 and CDR2 from the germline V gene are KGHDR and SFDVKD. The CDR3 runs to 16 residues.